The clone carrying this T cell receptor (beta chain) has ten or more counts. The sample's time point: persistent/refractory GD, antithyroid drugs over 5 years with positive TRAb. Researchers made the TCR library from RNA that was extracted from PBMCs. Each of the patients was recruited from an endocrinology department situated in Xi'an, China. Germline CDR1 reads SNHLY; CDR2 reads FYNNEI. The length of the CDR3 is 14 residues. The junction had 5 bases not matched to a gene; V was cut back by 7 bases and J by 2 bases. The data are from a study of regulatory T cells in long-lasting Graves disease. Arm-PCR with iRepertoire HTBI primers amplified the CDR3 regions for these TCR beta libraries. TCRdb analysed the multiplex PCR reads with MiXCR anew, one entry per CDR3 protein. Of some 450,000 distinct CDR3 sequences in the sample, roughly a quarter were seen once.

The gene calls are TRBV2 and TRBJ2-1; 7 positions agree with TRBD2. This receptor was identified in a female donor with Graves disease. The source was peripheral blood mononuclear cells (PBMCs), collected when the disease was refractory, from a patient treated with antithyroid drugs. Written as DNA, the CDR3 is TGTGCCAGCAATGAGGGAGGGACCTACAATGAGCAGTTCTTC. This sequence encodes CASNEGGTYNEQFF.